Listed below are T cell receptor beta chains from one sample, sequenced in a study of beta chain features in type 1 diabetes. Measured with immunoSEQ multiplex PCR; TCRdb has only the in-frame clones, and not every one. The sample consists of around 150,000 clones, about 7% of them appearing once. Specimen: central memory CD4+ T cells from blood. The origin of the receptors is a woman aged 25 to 39 in good health. CDR3s leave out the opening cysteine and the closing phenylalanine or tryptophan. The order of the fields is D gene, V gene, CDR3 length, CDR3 protein. A D gene is named only where the DNA matches it firmly.

>TRBD1|TRBV4-2|14
ASSQVARGSNEKLF
>.|TRBV19|13
ASSLEIFSYNEQF
>.|TRBV19|11
ASEKSSYNEQF
>.|TRBV27|12
ASSLSVSQETQY
>.|TRBV19|12
ASRLGTRGDTQY
>TRBD1|TRBV2|14
ASSFQGQGNNNEQF
>.|TRBV7-4|16
ASSLARRRANNLYEQY
>TRBD2|TRBV28|13
ATLRLAGGPGELF
>.|TRBV7-7|13
ASSLQPGSYNEQF
>TRBD2|TRBV7-2|15
ASSPSRSGSRTGELF
>.|TRBV7-2|10
ASSKGVDTQY
>TRBD1|TRBV29-1|14
SVNGTGEIGTDTQY
>TRBD2|TRBV25-1|14
ASSESAGGSTDTQY
>TRBD1|TRBV7-9|12
ASSLDRGQETQY
>.|TRBV6-5|12
ASRSGSGFGTQY
>.|TRBV15|13
ATSRDLGTRNEQF
>TRBD1|TRBV5-4|15
ASSLGALRTGGREQY
>.|TRBV4-2|14
ASSQGLTGSTDTQY
>.|TRBV7-9|14
ASSHSIRGSNQPQH
>TRBD2|TRBV5-8|13
ASSLIAGSGNEQF
>TRBD2|TRBV6-1|13
ASRARTSGYNEQF
>.|TRBV19|11
ASTLAATNTIY
>TRBD1|TRBV28|12
ASSLGTGRTGYT
>.|TRBV4-3|14
ASSQEAGGFNQPQH
>TRBD2|TRBV28|13
ASSESGTSDYEQY
>.|TRBV30|12
AWSLKGPPQPQH
>TRBD1|TRBV10-3|12
AISSGTGINEQY